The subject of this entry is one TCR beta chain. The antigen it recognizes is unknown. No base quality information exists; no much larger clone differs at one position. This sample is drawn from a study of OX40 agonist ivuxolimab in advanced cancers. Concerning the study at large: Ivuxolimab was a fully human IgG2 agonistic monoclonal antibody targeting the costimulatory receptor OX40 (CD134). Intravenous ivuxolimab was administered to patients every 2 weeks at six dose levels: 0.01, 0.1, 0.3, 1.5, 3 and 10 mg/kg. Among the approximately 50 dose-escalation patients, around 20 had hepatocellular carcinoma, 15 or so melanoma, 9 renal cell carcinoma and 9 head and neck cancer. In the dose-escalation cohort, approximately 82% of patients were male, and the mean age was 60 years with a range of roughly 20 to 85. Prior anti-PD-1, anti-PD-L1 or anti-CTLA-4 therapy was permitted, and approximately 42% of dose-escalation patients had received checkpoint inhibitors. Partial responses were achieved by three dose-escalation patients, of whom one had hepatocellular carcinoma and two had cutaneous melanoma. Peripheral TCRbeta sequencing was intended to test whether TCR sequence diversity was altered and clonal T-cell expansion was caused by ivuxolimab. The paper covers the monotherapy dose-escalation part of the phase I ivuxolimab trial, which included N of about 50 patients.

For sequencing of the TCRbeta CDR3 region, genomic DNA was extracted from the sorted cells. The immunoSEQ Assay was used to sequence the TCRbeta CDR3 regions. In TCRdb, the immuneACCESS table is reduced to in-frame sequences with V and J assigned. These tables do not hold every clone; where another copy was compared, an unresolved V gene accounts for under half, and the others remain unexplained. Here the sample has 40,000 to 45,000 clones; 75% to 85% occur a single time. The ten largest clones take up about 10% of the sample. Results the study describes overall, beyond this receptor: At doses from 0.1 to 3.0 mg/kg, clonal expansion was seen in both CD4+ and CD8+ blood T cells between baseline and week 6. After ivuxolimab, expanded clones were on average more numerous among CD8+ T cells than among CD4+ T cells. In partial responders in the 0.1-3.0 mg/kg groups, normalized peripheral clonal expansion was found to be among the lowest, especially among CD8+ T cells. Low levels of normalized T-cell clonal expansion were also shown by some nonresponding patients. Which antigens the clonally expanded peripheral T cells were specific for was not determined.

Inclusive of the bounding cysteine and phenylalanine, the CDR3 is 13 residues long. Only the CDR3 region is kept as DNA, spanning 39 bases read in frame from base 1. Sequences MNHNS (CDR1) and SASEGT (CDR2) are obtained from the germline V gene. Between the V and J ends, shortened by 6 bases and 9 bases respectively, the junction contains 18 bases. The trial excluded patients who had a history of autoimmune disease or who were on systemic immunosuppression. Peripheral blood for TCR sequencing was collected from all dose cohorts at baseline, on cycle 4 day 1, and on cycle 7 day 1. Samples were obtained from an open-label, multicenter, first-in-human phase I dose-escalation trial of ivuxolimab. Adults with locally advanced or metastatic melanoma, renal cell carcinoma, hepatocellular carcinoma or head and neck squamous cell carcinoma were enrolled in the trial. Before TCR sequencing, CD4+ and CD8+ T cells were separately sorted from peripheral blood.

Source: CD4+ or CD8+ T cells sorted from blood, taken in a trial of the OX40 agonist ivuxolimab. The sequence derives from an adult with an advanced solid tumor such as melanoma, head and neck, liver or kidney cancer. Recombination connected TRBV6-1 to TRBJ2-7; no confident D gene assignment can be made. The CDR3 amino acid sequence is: CASSVGPLGGQYF. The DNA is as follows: TGTGCCAGCAGCGTTGGACCTCTAGGCGGGCAGTACTTC.